Listed below are T cell receptor beta chains from one sample, sequenced in a study of blood T cell repertoires in COVID-19. Here immunoSEQ multiplex PCR was the method, and the copy in TCRdb shows in-frame clones only, minus some. There are tens of thousands of clones in the sample; roughly 80% occur only once, and roughly 24% lies in the top ten. The sample comprised peripheral blood. These receptors all stem from a human donor in a cohort sampled during active COVID-19. CDR3s include the opening cysteine and the closing phenylalanine or tryptophan. A D gene is named only where the DNA matches it firmly. Some rows have no size entry. The others give once, few or many, or a class for an expanded clone.

D gene,V gene,clone size,J gene,CDR3 DNA,CDR3 protein
TRBD1,TRBV24-1,-,TRBJ2-1,TGTGCCACCAGTGACACATGGGACAGACGGAATGAGCAGTTCTTC,CATSDTWDRRNEQFF
-,TRBV13,-,TRBJ1-4,TGTGCCAGCAGCTTAACTACAGGGCTGAATGAAAAACTGTTTTTT,CASSLTTGLNEKLFF
-,TRBV28,-,TRBJ2-3,TGTGCCAGCAGTTCTGGGACTTCCACCAACCTGCGGGATACGCAGTATTTT,CASSSGTSTNLRDTQYF
-,TRBV5-1,-,TRBJ2-2,TGCGCCAGCAGCTTAAGGCCGGGACTCCAGACCGGGGAGCTGTTTTTT,CASSLRPGLQTGELFF
-,TRBV18,-,TRBJ2-1,TGTGCCAGCTCACCATCTCCAACTAGCTTAGGTGGCAATGAGCAGTTCTTC,CASSPSPTSLGGNEQFF
-,TRBV5-1,-,TRBJ2-3,TGCGCCAGCAGCTTGGAGGTGAGGGATACGCAGTATTTT,CASSLEVRDTQYF
-,TRBV29-1,few,TRBJ1-2,TGCAGCGTTGTCCAACGGTATGATACTTATGGCTACACCTTC,CSVVQRYDTYGYTF
TRBD1,TRBV19,-,TRBJ1-2,TGTGCCAGTAGCGGGACAGGGGGCGACTATGGCTACACCTTC,CASSGTGGDYGYTF
-,TRBV20-1,-,TRBJ2-3,TGCAGTGCTAGTGTCATGGTTGCGGTCACAGATACGCAGTATTTT,CSASVMVAVTDTQYF
-,TRBV28,-,TRBJ2-1,TGTGCCAGCAGATATTGGAGGGAGTCGGGCAATGAGCAGTTCTTC,CASRYWRESGNEQFF
-,TRBV5-1,once,TRBJ2-3,TGCGCCAGCAGCTTGGACCAGGGAGGTACAGATACGCAGTATTTT,CASSLDQGGTDTQYF
-,TRBV6-5,-,TRBJ1-2,TGTGCCAGCAGTTACGCAGGGGTTAACTATGGCTACACCTTC,CASSYAGVNYGYTF
TRBD1,TRBV11-3,-,TRBJ2-1,TGTGCCAGCAGCCCTCGACAGGGACCTTACAATGAGCAGTTCTTC,CASSPRQGPYNEQFF
-,TRBV27,-,TRBJ2-5,TGTGCCACAAGTCTTAGCCAACTGGGAGAGACCCAGTACTTC,CATSLSQLGETQYF
-,TRBV7-2,-,TRBJ2-7,TGTGCCAGCAGCCCAACAGGGAGGGGAACCTACGAGCAGTACTTC,CASSPTGRGTYEQYF
-,TRBV28,-,TRBJ2-2,TGTGCCAGCAGCCGCTCCTGGAGGACGGTGAACACCGGGGAGCTGTTTTTT,CASSRSWRTVNTGELFF
-,TRBV18,-,TRBJ2-5,TGTGCCAGCTCACCATCGGGGACTCCCACAGAGACCCAGTACTTC,CASSPSGTPTETQYF
-,TRBV4-1,-,TRBJ1-5,TGCGCCAGCAGCCAAGATACGGTAGGACAGTCGAATCAGCCCCAGCATTTT,CASSQDTVGQSNQPQHF
-,TRBV19,-,TRBJ2-3,TGTGCCAGTGGCCCGTATAAAAATACGCAGTATTTT,CASGPYKNTQYF
-,TRBV25-1,few,TRBJ1-1,TGTGCCAGCAGTGAAGGCCCCCCTTCCCGGGGAGTGAACACTGAAGCTTTCTTT,CASSEGPPSRGVNTEAFF
-,TRBV10-2,once,TRBJ1-1,TGCGCCAGCAGTGACAACCAGGGCACTGAAGCTTTCTTT,CASSDNQGTEAFF
TRBD1,TRBV9,few,TRBJ2-2,TGTGCCAGCAGCGTATACGACAGGGCCACCGGGGAGCTGTTTTTT,CASSVYDRATGELFF
-,TRBV7-7,-,TRBJ2-7,TGTGCTAGCAGCTTTTCCTCAGGCTACGAGCAGTACTTC,CASSFSSGYEQYF
-,TRBV9,-,TRBJ2-5,TGTGCCAGCAGCCGGCGGGCCCGGCAAGAGACCCAGTACTTC,CASSRRARQETQYF
-,TRBV11-3,-,TRBJ2-1,TGTGCCAGCAGCTCCCCCCGGTCCAATGAGCAGTTCTTC,CASSSPRSNEQFF
TRBD2,TRBV18,few,TRBJ2-5,TGTGCCAGCTCACCAGGATACGGCGGGGGAGAGACCCAGTACTTC,CASSPGYGGGETQYF
-,TRBV2,-,TRBJ1-1,TGTGCCAGCAGGTGGACGGGAACAACTGAAGCTTTCTTT,CASRWTGTTEAFF
-,TRBV6-6,-,TRBJ1-3,TGTGCCAGCAGTTACGGGTCGGGGGATCCTGGAAACACCATATATTTT,CASSYGSGDPGNTIYF
TRBD2,TRBV11-2,-,TRBJ2-7,TGTGCCAGCAGCTTGCTAGCGGGAGGCCACGAGCAGTACTTC,CASSLLAGGHEQYF
TRBD2,TRBV7-8,few,TRBJ2-1,TGTGCCAGCAGCTCCCACGGGAGGGAGGGTAATGAGCAGTTCTTC,CASSSHGREGNEQFF
-,TRBV29-1,-,TRBJ1-2,TGCAGCGTTTCTACAGGGTCCTATGGCTACACCTTC,CSVSTGSYGYTF
TRBD1,TRBV5-6,-,TRBJ2-2,TGTGCCAGCAGCTTGAGGGACAGACCGAACACCGGGGAGCTGTTTTTT,CASSLRDRPNTGELFF
TRBD1,TRBV19,-,TRBJ1-5,TGTGCCTGCAGGGACAGGGAGTTGGGGGTGAATCAGCCCCAGCATTTT,CACRDRELGVNQPQHF
TRBD2,TRBV6-5,-,TRBJ2-5,TGTGCCAGCACCTTGACTAGCGGGAGGGAGACCCAGTACTTC,CASTLTSGRETQYF
-,TRBV28,-,TRBJ1-1,TGTGCCAGCAGAACGGGAGAGGAGACCACTGAAGCTTTCTTT,CASRTGEETTEAFF
TRBD1,TRBV28,-,TRBJ1-1,TGTGCCGCATTGAACAGGGGATTCTACACTGAAGCTTTCTTT,CAALNRGFYTEAFF
TRBD1,TRBV2,-,TRBJ2-1,TGTGCCAGCAAAGAGACCGACAGGGGACTCTACAATGAGCAGTTCTTC,CASKETDRGLYNEQFF
TRBD1,TRBV6-1,few,TRBJ1-5,TGTGCCAGCATTGAAGAGGGACAGGGATATCAGCCCCAGCATTTT,CASIEEGQGYQPQHF
-,TRBV19,-,TRBJ1-2,TGTGCCAGTACGCTCACAGGGAACTATGGCTACACCTTC,CASTLTGNYGYTF
-,TRBV4-2,few,TRBJ2-3,TGTGCCAGCAGCCAAGATGATCCGTCGGGCACAGATACGCAGTATTTT,CASSQDDPSGTDTQYF
TRBD2,TRBV5-5,-,TRBJ2-1,TGTGCCAGCAGCTTGGTCTTTAGGGCTAGCGGGCTCGATGAGCAGTTCTTC,CASSLVFRASGLDEQFF